One sample yielded the 3 T cell receptor beta chains listed below, sequenced in a study of shared clonotypes between healthy human individuals. Sequenced by immunoSEQ multiplex PCR; TCRdb stores in-frame clones only, minus some. The sample consists of a few million clones, approximately 94% of them appearing once. The sequenced sample was naive CD4+ T cells sorted from blood. Subset in this sample: CD45RA+ positively selected. Receptors originate from a man between 18 and 35 years old in good health.

The V and J genes are TRBV7-2 and TRBJ2-2; a weak D match, TRBD2 (7 bases). V lost 4 bases, J lost 1 base, and 13 bases lay in between. Germline V gene lookup returns CDR1 SGHTA and CDR2 FQGNSA. This CDR3 has 16 amino acids. CDR3 sequence: CASSSKGGRNTGELFF. In DNA form, the CDR3 reads TGTGCCAGCAGCTCGAAGGGGGGGCGGAACACCGGGGAGCTGTTTTTT.

The chain is built from TRBV7-9 and TRBJ1-6; 9 positions match TRBD1. Per the germline V gene, CDR1 is SEHNR and CDR2 is FQNEAQ (reference sequence). This CDR3 has 16 residues. J lost 8 bases, V lost 6 bases, and 11 bases had no gene match. CDR3 coding DNA: TGTGCCAGCAGGGGGGCAGATTGGGACAGGGATTCACCCCTCCACTTT. Protein product: CASRGADWDRDSPLHF.

The CDR3 region has the DNA TGTGCCAGCAGCCCGGGGGGGGCCCCGAGGGATGGCTACACCTTC. Protein sequence: CASSPGGAPRDGYTF. The rearrangement links TRBV6-5 to TRBJ1-2; maybe TRBD1 (6 bases). Per germline, CDR1 MNHEY and CDR2 SVGAGI. Between the trimmed V and J ends, which lost 6 bases and 6 bases, there was a span of 20 bases. The CDR3 length is 15 residues.